The sequence of this T cell receptor beta chain was determined in a study of beta chain features in type 1 diabetes. Regarding the study as a whole: There was a moderate but significant shortening of TCRB CDR3s in all four CD4+ subsets of Type 1 diabetes patients.

The entirety of the isolated RNA underwent reverse transcription, so expressed TCRB transcripts were sequenced. Repertoires were generated with immunoSEQ multiplex PCR, while TCRdb's copy carries only in-frame clones and drops some. The top ten clones hold approximately 1.5% of a sample with about 28,000 clones, less than 70% of them seen once. In the case of this clone: The antigen is undetermined.

The V gene lost 6 bases and the J gene lost 5 bases, with 13 bases spanning the gap. The CDR3 has 13 amino acids. Germline loops: CDR1 KGHSH, CDR2 LQKENI. Sequencing input: Tregs from blood. The rearrangement uses TRBV18 and TRBJ1-1, with D uncertain. The source of this sequence is a woman aged 18 to 35 with type 1 diabetes. CDR3 residues: CASSTGSQTEAFF. CDR3 coding DNA: TGTGCCAGCTCCACGGGATCGCAGACTGAAGCTTTCTTT.